The subject of this entry is one T cell receptor beta chain. This clone appeared a few times. Its antigen is not yet known. Base qualities are not at hand, and no much larger clone is one base apart. From its cysteine to its phenylalanine, the CDR3 spans 13 amino acids. Left in the record is the CDR3 DNA by itself, 39 bases read in frame from the first base. V and J are truncated by 3 bases and 8 bases respectively, leaving an intervening sequence of 14 bases. Per the germline V gene (reference sequence), SGHNT is the CDR1 and YYREEE is the CDR2. Taken with the paper, the label for time point translates to: about 28 days (+/-7) after the second vaccine dose. Because spike-specific TCR depth and breadth did not differ between the two schedules, AZD1222 recipients who got a second dose at roughly 4 weeks were pooled with those who got a second dose at roughly 12 weeks. Vaccinee samples were obtained from the UK trials COV001 and COV002, which included a single-blind randomized controlled phase 2/3 trial of AZD1222 (ChAdOx1 nCoV-19) in healthy adults. For TCRbeta chain sequencing, PBMC samples were collected from trial participants at day 0 and at day 28 after the second dose.

The data were taken from a study of T cell responses to AZD1222 COVID-19 vaccine listed by TCRdb under 2021. In terms of the full investigation: A total of about 230 trial participants underwent TCR sequencing, of whom around 200 received two doses of AZD1222 and about 26 received two doses of the MenACWY control vaccine. Trial participants were enrolled by age into subgroups of 18-55, 56-69 and 70-plus years, and about 150, 27 and 61 TCR-sequenced participants, respectively, were included in these subgroups.

The CDR3 regions of human TCRbeta chains were analyzed by immunosequencing. As for how the authors treated the data: Repertoire TCRs were matched against a reference library of SARS-CoV-2-specific TCRs generated with the MIRA antigen-specificity platform. Breadth was defined as the fraction of unique TCRs that were SARS-CoV-2-associated. Depth was defined as the fraction of total T cells that were SARS-CoV-2-associated. Using the MIRA data, each spike-specific TCR was mapped to the spike region that the TCR reacts to and placed in a CD4 or CD8 class. Log10-transformed breadth and depth values were compared by one-way ANOVA with Sidak's multiple comparisons tests. This immuneACCESS table, as held by TCRdb, lists in-frame sequences with V and J called but not all clones. Of the missing ones, under half trace to an unresolved V gene in checked studies; the others have no known cause. For V, J and clone size, that table is used; D and trimming come from the DNA. The sample has some 79,000 clones on record, over 60% of them singletons. Of the sample, roughly 50% is held by the ten largest clones.

What the authors observed across the whole study: A significant rise in spike-specific TCR breadth and depth was observed after two AZD1222 doses relative to day 0 and relative to MenACWY recipients. Reportedly, close to half of the unique spike-specific TCRs recognized epitopes lying outside the regions that are mutated in the B.1.351 and B.1.1.7 variants. Conclusions about previously exposed vaccinees are limited because only 6 or 7 AZD1222 recipients were SARS-CoV-2 seropositive at baseline. The whole spike protein was spanned by vaccine-associated CD4 TCRs, and dominant responses were seen in regions 160-218 and 743-854. Participants were mostly white British and included more females than males, and it was suggested by the authors that clonal diversity may have been underestimated. Because no day 14 peak-response samples were available, repertoires were characterized only after the peak T cell response. The 56-69-year group was small, and its depth increase did not reach significance, likely because of low power.

The TCR was taken from an adult who received the AZD1222 COVID-19 vaccine. In this chain, TRBV5-4 is recombined with TRBJ1-2, with TRBD1 tentatively as D gene (5 bases match). Sequenced material: peripheral blood, taken 28 days after the second AZD1222 dose. In nucleotide form, the sequence is TGTGCCAGCAGCTCACAGCAGGGAGACGGCTACACCTTC. It translates as CASSSQQGDGYTF.